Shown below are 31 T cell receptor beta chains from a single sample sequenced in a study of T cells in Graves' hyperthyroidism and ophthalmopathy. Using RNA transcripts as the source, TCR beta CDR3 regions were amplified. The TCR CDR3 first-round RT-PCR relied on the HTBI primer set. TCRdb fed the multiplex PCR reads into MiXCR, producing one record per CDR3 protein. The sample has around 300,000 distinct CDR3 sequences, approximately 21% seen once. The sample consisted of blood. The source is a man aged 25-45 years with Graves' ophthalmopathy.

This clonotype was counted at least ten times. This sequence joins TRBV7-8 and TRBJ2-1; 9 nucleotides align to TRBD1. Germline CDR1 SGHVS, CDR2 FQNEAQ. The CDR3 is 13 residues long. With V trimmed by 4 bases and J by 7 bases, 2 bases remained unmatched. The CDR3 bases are TGTGCCAGCAGCTCAGGGACAGGGAATGAGCAGTTCTTC. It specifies CASSSGTGNEQFF.

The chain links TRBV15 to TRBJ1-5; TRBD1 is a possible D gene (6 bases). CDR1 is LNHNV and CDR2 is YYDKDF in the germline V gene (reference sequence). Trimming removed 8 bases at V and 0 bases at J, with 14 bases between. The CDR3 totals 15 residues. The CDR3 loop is CATDKGGYSNQPQHF. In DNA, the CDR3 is TGTGCCACCGATAAGGGGGGGTATAGCAATCAGCCCCAGCATTTT.

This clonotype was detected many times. CDR3 sequence reads: CASSVEENTEAFF. CDR3 DNA sequence: TGTGCCAGCAGCGTAGAGGAGAACACTGAAGCTTTCTTT. J is TRBJ1-1 and V is TRBV9; no clear D. Per the germline V gene, CDR1 is SGDLS and CDR2 is YYNGEE. Trimming removed 0 bases at V and 1 base at J, with 4 bases between. CDR3 length: 13 amino acids.

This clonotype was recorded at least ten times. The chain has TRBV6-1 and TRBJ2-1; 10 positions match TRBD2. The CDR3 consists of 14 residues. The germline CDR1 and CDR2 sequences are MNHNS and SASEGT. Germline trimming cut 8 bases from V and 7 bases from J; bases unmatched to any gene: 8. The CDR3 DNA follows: TGTGCCAGCTTGGAGTCTAGCGGGAGAAATGAGCAGTTCTTC. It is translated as CASLESSGRNEQFF.

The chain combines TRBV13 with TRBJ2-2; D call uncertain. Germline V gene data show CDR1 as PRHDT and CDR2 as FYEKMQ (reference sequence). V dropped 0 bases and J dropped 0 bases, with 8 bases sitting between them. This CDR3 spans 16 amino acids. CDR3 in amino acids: CASSLGRLANTGELFF. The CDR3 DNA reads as TGTGCCAGCAGCTTAGGCCGTCTAGCGAACACCGGGGAGCTGTTTTTT.

The CDR3 bases are TGTGCCAGCAGCCCGAGACTAGCGCAAGCCTCCAATGAGCAGTTCTTC. It specifies CASSPRLAQASNEQFF. The J gene is TRBJ2-1, the V gene TRBV7-6, with TRBD2 matching over 8 bases. The CDR3 runs 16 residues. The germline gives CDR1 SGHVS, CDR2 FNYEAQ. Germline trimming cut 5 bases from V and 6 bases from J; bases unmatched to any gene: 12.

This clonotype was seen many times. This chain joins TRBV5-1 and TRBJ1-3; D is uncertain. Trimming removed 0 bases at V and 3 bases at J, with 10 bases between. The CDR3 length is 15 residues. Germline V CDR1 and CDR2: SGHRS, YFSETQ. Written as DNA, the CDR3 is TGCGCCAGCAGCTTGGGGTCTTGGGATGGAAACACCATATATTTT. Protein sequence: CASSLGSWDGNTIYF.

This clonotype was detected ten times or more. The DNA for the CDR3 is TGTGCCAGCCATTTCGGGGAGAACACTGAAGCTTTCTTT. This sequence encodes CASHFGENTEAFF. The chain is built from TRBV18 and TRBJ1-1; D not certain. Germline V gene lookup returns CDR1 KGHSH and CDR2 LQKENI. Trimming left V 8 bases short and J 1 base short, with 11 bases between. The CDR3 sequence is 13 residues long.

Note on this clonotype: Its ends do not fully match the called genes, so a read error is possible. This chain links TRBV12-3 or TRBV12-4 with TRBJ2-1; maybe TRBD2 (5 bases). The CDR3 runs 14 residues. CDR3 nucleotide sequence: TGTGCCGGCAGCATGAGCGGAAGCCTTGATGAGCAGTTCTTC. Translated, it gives CAGSMSGSLDEQFF.

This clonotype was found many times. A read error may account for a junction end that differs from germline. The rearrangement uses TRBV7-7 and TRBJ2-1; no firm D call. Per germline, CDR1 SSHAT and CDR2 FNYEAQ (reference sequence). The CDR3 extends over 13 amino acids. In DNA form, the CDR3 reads TGTGCCAGCAGTTTAGGCCCGAACAATGAGCAGTTCTTC. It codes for CASSLGPNNEQFF.

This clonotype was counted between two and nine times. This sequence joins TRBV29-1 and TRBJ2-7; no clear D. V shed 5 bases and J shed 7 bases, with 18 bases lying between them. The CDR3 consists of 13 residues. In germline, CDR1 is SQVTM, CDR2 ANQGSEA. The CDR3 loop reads CSVRLQWFGEQYF. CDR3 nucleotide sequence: TGCAGCGTTAGGTTACAGTGGTTTGGGGAGCAGTACTTC.

CDR3 loop: CASSQSPGVAGGDEQYF. DNA for the CDR3: TGTGCCAGCAGCCAAAGCCCCGGGGTAGCGGGAGGTGACGAGCAGTACTTC. The chain links TRBV16 to TRBJ2-7, with 10 bases lining up with TRBD2. The ends lost 2 bases at V and 5 bases at J; junction bases unmatched: 12. Germline CDR1 is KGHSY and CDR2 is FQNENV. There are 17 residues in the CDR3.

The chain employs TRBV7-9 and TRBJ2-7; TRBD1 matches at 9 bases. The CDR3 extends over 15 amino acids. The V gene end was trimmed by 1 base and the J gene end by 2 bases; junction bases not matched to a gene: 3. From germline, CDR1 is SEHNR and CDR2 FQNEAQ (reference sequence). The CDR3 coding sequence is TGTGCCAGCAGCTTAGACCGGGACAGGGCCTACGAGCAGTACTTC. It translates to CASSLDRDRAYEQYF.

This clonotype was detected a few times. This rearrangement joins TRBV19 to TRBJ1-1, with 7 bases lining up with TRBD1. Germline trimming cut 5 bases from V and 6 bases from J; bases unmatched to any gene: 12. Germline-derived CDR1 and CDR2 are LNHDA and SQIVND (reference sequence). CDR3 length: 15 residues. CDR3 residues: CASSSRQGGIAEAFF. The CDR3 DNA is TGTGCCAGTAGTTCCCGTCAGGGGGGAATCGCTGAAGCTTTCTTT.

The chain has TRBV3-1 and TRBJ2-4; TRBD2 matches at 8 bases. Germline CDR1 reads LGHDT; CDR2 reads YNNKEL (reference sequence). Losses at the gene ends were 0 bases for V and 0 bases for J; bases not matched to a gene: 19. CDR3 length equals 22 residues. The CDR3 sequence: CASSQEAQREFESAVAKNIQYF. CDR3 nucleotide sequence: TGTGCCAGCAGCCAAGAGGCTCAGCGGGAGTTTGAATCGGCCGTAGCCAAAAACATTCAGTACTTC.

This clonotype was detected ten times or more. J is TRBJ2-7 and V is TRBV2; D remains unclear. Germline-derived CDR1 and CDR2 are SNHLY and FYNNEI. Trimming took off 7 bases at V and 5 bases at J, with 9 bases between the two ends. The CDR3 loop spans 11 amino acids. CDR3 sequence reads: CASTKADEQYF. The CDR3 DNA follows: TGTGCCAGCACCAAGGCGGACGAGCAGTACTTC.

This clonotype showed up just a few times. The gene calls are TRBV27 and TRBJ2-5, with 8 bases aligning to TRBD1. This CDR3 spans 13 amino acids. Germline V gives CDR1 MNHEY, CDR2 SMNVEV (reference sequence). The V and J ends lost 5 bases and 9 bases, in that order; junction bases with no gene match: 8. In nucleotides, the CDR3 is TGTGCCAGCAGTGTCGGACAGGGCTACGCCCAGTACTTC. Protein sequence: CASSVGQGYAQYF.

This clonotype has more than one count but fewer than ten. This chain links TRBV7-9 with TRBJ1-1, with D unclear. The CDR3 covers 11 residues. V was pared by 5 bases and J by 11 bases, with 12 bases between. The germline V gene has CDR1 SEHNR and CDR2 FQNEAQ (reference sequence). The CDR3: CASSPGQRAFF. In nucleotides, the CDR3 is TGTGCCAGCAGCCCCGGGCAGAGGGCTTTCTTT.

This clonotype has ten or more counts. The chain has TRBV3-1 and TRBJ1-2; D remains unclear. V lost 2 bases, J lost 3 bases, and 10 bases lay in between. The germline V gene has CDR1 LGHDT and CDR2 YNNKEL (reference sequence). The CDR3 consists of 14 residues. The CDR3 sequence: CASSQRRVHYGYTF. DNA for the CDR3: TGTGCCAGCAGCCAACGGCGGGTCCACTATGGCTACACCTTC.

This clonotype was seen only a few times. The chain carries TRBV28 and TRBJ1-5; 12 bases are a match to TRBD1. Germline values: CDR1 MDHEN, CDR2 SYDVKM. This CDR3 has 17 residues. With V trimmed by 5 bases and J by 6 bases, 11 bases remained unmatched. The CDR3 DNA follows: TGTGCCAGCAGTCGTGGGACAGGGGGCATTTATAGTCAGCCCCAGCATTTT. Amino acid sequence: CASSRGTGGIYSQPQHF.

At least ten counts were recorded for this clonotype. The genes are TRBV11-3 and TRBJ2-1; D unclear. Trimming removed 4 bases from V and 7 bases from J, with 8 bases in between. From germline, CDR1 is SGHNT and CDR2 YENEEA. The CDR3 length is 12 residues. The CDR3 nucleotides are TGTGCCAGCAGCTACATTATAAATGAGCAGTTCTTC. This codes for CASSYIINEQFF.

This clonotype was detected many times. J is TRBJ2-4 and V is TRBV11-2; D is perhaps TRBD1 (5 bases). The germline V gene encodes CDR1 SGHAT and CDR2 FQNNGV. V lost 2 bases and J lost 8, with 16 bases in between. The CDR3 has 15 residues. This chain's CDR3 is CASSLFQSGMDIQYF. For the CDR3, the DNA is TGTGCCAGCAGCTTATTTCAGTCAGGGATGGACATTCAGTACTTC.

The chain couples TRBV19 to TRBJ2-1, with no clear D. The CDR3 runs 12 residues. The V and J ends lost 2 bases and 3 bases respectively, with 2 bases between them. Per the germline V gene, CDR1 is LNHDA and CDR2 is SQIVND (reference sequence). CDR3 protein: CASSIYYNEQFF. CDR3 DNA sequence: TGTGCCAGTAGTATATACTACAATGAGCAGTTCTTC.

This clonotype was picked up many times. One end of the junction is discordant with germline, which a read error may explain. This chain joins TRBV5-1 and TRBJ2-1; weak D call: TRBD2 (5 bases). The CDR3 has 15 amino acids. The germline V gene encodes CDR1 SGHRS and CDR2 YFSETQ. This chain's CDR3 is CASTLEALPYNEQFF. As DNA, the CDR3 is TGCGCCAGCACCTTGGAGGCCCTGCCCTACAATGAGCAGTTCTTC.

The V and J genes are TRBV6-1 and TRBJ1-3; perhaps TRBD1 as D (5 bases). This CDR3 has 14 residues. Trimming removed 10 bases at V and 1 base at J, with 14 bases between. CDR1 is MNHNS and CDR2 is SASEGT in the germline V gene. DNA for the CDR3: TGTGCCATTTGGAGTGGGGGATCTGGAAACACCATATATTTT. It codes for CAIWSGGSGNTIYF.

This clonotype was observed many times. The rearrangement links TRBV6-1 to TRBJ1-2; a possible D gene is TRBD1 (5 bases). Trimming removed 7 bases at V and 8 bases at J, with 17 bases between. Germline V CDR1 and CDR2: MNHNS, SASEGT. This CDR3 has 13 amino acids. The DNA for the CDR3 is TGTGCCAGCAATCCGTTCGGTGGGGGAGGCTACACCTTC. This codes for CASNPFGGGGYTF.

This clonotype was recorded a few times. CDR3 residues: CASSLRAAGVYEQYF. For the CDR3, the DNA is TGCGCCAGCAGTCTCAGGGCAGCGGGAGTCTACGAGCAGTACTTC. This chain links TRBV4-1 with TRBJ2-7, with TRBD2 identical over 8 bases. CDR3 length: 15 amino acids. After removal of 6 bases from V and 3 bases from J, the junction contained 10 bases not matched to a gene. CDR1 and CDR2 from the germline V gene are MGHRA and YSYEKL.

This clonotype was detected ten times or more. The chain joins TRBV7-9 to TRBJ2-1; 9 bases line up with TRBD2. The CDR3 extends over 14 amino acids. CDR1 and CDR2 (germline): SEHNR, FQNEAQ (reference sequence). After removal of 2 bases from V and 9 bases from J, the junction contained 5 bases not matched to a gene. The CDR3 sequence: CASSLLAGVVEQFF. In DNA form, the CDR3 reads TGTGCCAGCAGCTTATTAGCGGGAGTGGTTGAGCAGTTCTTC.

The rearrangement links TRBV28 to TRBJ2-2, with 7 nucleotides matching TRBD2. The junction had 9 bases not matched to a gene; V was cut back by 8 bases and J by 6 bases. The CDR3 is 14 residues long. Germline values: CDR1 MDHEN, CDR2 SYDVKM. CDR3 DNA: TGTGCCAGCGTAGGACTAGAATTATCCGGGGAGCTGTTTTTT. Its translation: CASVGLELSGELFF.

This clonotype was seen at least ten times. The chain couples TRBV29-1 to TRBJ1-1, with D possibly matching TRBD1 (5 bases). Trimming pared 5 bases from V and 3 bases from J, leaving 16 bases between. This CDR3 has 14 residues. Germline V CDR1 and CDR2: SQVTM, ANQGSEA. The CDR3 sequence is CSVTGLRVDTEAFF. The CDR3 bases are TGCAGCGTTACAGGTCTGCGGGTCGACACTGAAGCTTTCTTT.

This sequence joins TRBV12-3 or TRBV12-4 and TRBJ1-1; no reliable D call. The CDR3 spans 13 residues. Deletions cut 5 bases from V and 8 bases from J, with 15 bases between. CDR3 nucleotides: TGTGCCAGCAGTCCTATTGGTAGAGAAGAAGCTTTCTTT. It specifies CASSPIGREEAFF.